A single sample gave rise to the 21 T cell receptor beta chains below, sequenced in a study of cytomegalovirus exposure and HLA in healthy donors. Data came from immunoSEQ multiplex PCR; TCRdb stores just in-frame clones and leaves some out. The table has 130,000 or so clones, 85% to 90% seen once; the top ten hold approximately 3.5%. The source material was PBMCs. The receptor source for this set is a man aged 25 to 40 in good health and CMV-seronegative.

The CDR3 here is CASSYLAGWNYGYTF. CDR3 bases: TGTGCCAGCAGTTACCTGGCGGGGTGGAACTATGGCTACACCTTC. This chain links TRBV6-6 with TRBJ1-2, with D unclear. Germline lookup yields CDR1 MNHNY and CDR2 SVGAGI (reference sequence). The CDR3 sequence is 15 residues long. V lost 2 bases and J lost 2, with 12 bases in between.

CDR3 coding DNA: TGTGCCAGCAGCTTTAGCGGGGGGGCGGATACGCAGTATTTT. This codes for CASSFSGGADTQYF. V usage is TRBV5-6 and J usage is TRBJ2-3, with 11 positions matching TRBD2. The CDR3 extends over 14 amino acids. Germline-derived CDR1 and CDR2 are SGHDT and YYEEEE. The V and J ends lost 2 bases and 6 bases, in that order; junction bases with no gene match: 2.

This chain joins TRBV19 and TRBJ1-5; D uncertain. Deletions cut 8 bases from V and 1 base from J, with 12 bases between. CDR1 is LNHDA and CDR2 is SQIVND in the germline V gene (reference sequence). The CDR3 has 14 amino acids. CDR3 sequence reads: CASLRGGSNQPQHF. Here the CDR3 DNA reads TGTGCCAGTCTCAGAGGAGGGAGCAATCAGCCCCAGCATTTT.

The chain couples TRBV11-1 to TRBJ2-2, with TRBD1 as a possible D gene (6 bases). Looked up from germline, CDR1 is SGHAT and CDR2 is FQDESV (reference sequence). This CDR3 region has 15 residues. V lost 5 bases and J lost 1, with 11 bases in between. The CDR3 is CASSVTGLNTGELFF. As DNA, the CDR3 is TGTGCCAGCAGCGTGACAGGCTTGAACACCGGGGAGCTGTTTTTT.

This chain connects TRBV29-1 to TRBJ2-5, with 7 nucleotides matching TRBD1. Trimming took 1 base from V and 4 from J; bases not matched to a gene: 6. The CDR3 has 14 amino acids. Germline CDR1 is SQVTM and CDR2 is ANQGSEA. DNA of the CDR3: TGCAGCGTTGAAGTTTGGGACAGCCCAGAGACCCAGTACTTC. This sequence encodes CSVEVWDSPETQYF.

The gene calls are TRBV19 and TRBJ1-5; no clear D gene. Germline V gene data show CDR1 as LNHDA and CDR2 as SQIVND (reference sequence). Trimming removed 3 bases from V and 4 bases from J, with 10 bases in between. The CDR3 has 14 residues. CDR3 nucleotides: TGTGCCAGTAGTATGCCCGCAGGAAATCAGCCCCAGCATTTT. This encodes CASSMPAGNQPQHF.

The count of this clone is one. The chain links TRBV11-2 to TRBJ1-5, with a possible D match to TRBD1 (5 bases). In germline, CDR1 is SGHAT, CDR2 FQNNGV. The CDR3 extends over 15 amino acids. Trimming left V 5 bases short and J 5 bases short, with 16 bases between. The CDR3 region has the DNA TGTGCCAGCAGCCCCAGCACGGGGGAATATCAGCCCCAGCATTTT. This gives the protein CASSPSTGEYQPQHF.

The chain employs TRBV12-5 and TRBJ1-2, with D unclear. The CDR3 is 17 residues long. Germline loops: CDR1 LGHNT, CDR2 FRNRAP. V was shortened by 5 bases and J by 1 base, with 20 bases between the two germline ends. In DNA form, the CDR3 reads TGTGCTAGTGGTCCCCGATACCCGGGAAACTTTAACTATGGCTACACCTTC. Translated, it gives CASGPRYPGNFNYGYTF.

The chain carries TRBV2 and TRBJ1-5, with 8 bases that match TRBD1. Germline V gene sequence: CDR1 SNHLY, CDR2 FYNNEI. The V segment lost 7 bases and the J segment 5 bases; nucleotides outside the gene matches: 10. The length of the CDR3 is 15 residues. Here the CDR3 DNA reads TGTGCCAGCACTCTGAACCAGGGGGCATATCAGCCCCAGCATTTT. This translates into CASTLNQGAYQPQHF.

This clone is a singleton in its sample. This chain uses TRBV5-1 with TRBJ1-1; 8 positions match TRBD1. V shed 6 bases, J shed 1 base, and the junction held 17 bases outside the gene matches. Germline CDR1 and CDR2: SGHRS and YFSETQ. The CDR3 is 18 amino acids. The CDR3 region has the DNA TGCGCCAGCACCTTCGGACAGGGAAACGTCCGAAAGAACACTGAAGCTTTCTTT. Translation gives CASTFGQGNVRKNTEAFF.

V and J are TRBV18 and TRBJ2-3; 7 nucleotides align to TRBD1. The CDR3 length is 16 residues. The trim removed 4 bases at V and 5 bases at J, leaving 12 bases unmatched. Germline V gene data show CDR1 as KGHSH and CDR2 as LQKENI. The CDR3 loop reads CASSQNRQGTGDTQYF. The CDR3, as DNA: TGTGCCAGCTCACAGAACCGACAGGGCACAGGAGATACGCAGTATTTT.

This rearrangement joins TRBV7-7 to TRBJ2-3; D possibly corresponds to TRBD1 (6 bases). Germline V gene data show CDR1 as SSHAT and CDR2 as FNYEAQ (reference sequence). V lost 5 bases to trimming and J lost 7 bases, with 13 bases between them. The CDR3 is made up of 13 amino acids. CDR3 loop: CASSLQGQNTQYF. The CDR3 DNA reads TGTGCCAGCAGCCTCCAGGGGCAGAATACGCAGTATTTT.

Written as DNA, the CDR3 is TGTGCCAGCAGCCACCAGCTTCAGGGGGCTGGAAACACCATATATTTT. Protein sequence: CASSHQLQGAGNTIYF. This chain connects TRBV7-9 to TRBJ1-3, with 7 bases identical to TRBD1. CDR1 and CDR2 from the germline V gene are SEHNR and FQNEAQ (reference sequence). This CDR3 is built from 16 residues. Trimming at V came to 5 bases and at J to 2 bases, leaving 9 bases not matched to a gene.

The J gene is TRBJ1-1, the V gene TRBV27, with D possibly being TRBD1 (5 bases). Trimming left V 3 bases short and J 1 base short, with 9 bases between. The CDR3 totals 14 residues. Germline-derived CDR1 and CDR2 are MNHEY and SMNVEV (reference sequence). In DNA, the CDR3 is TGTGCCAGCAGTTTTGGGGCGCGGAACACTGAAGCTTTCTTT. This sequence encodes CASSFGARNTEAFF.

V is TRBV2 and J is TRBJ2-7; 8 nucleotides align to TRBD2. The trim removed 10 bases at V and 6 bases at J, leaving 8 bases unmatched. Germline CDR1 and CDR2: SNHLY and FYNNEI. The CDR3 consists of 12 residues. CDR3 loop: CATSSGGSEQYF. The CDR3 region has the DNA TGTGCCACCTCCTCGGGAGGGAGCGAGCAGTACTTC. Full variable domain (remainder filled in from reference TRBV2 and TRBJ2-7): EPEVTQTPSHQVTQMGQEVILRCVPISNHLYFYWYRQILGQKVEFLVSFYNNEISEKSEIFDDQFSVERPDGSNFTLKIRSTKLEDSAMYFCATSSGGSEQYFGPGTRLTVT.

This clone was observed a few times. The chain combines TRBV12-5 with TRBJ2-4; tentative D call: TRBD1 (5 bases). This CDR3 has 15 residues. CDR1 LGHNT and CDR2 FRNRAP come from the germline V gene. Trimming stripped 1 base from V and 3 bases from J, with 10 bases between. In DNA, the CDR3 is TGTGCTAGTGGTTTGGGACAGCCCGTCAAAAACATTCAGTACTTC. It yields the protein CASGLGQPVKNIQYF.

This rearrangement joins TRBV5-1 to TRBJ2-3, with D possibly matching TRBD2 (6 bases). This CDR3 is built from 15 residues. Germline loops: CDR1 SGHRS, CDR2 YFSETQ. Trimming stripped 4 bases from V and 6 bases from J, with 18 bases between. CDR3 region: CASSGEGRGMDTQYF. In DNA form, the CDR3 reads TGCGCCAGCAGCGGCGAGGGGCGGGGTATGGATACGCAGTATTTT.

V usage is TRBV4-2 and J usage is TRBJ2-3; TRBD1 is a possible D gene (6 bases). The CDR3 is made up of 16 amino acids. Trimming removed 1 base at V and 2 bases at J, with 13 bases between. Germline lookup yields CDR1 LGHNA and CDR2 YNFKEQ. CDR3 amino acids: CASSQGRDTNTDTQYF. The CDR3 DNA follows: TGTGCCAGCAGCCAAGGTCGGGACACAAACACAGATACGCAGTATTTT.

V and J are TRBV10-3 and TRBJ1-1; perhaps TRBD1 as D (6 bases). Per the germline V gene, CDR1 is ENHRY and CDR2 is SYGVKD. This CDR3 spans 15 amino acids. V lost 4 bases and J lost 0, with 12 bases in between. As DNA, the CDR3 is TGTGCCATCAGTGGCTCCGGGACACTGAACACTGAAGCTTTCTTT. Amino acids: CAISGSGTLNTEAFF.

The rearrangement uses TRBV7-2 and TRBJ1-1; no firm D call. V lost 4 bases to trimming and J lost 3 bases, with 9 bases between them. Germline values: CDR1 SGHTA, CDR2 FQGNSA. The CDR3 has 13 amino acids. In DNA form, the CDR3 reads TGTGCCAGCAGCTCAACTAGGGACACTGAAGCTTTCTTT. The encoded protein is CASSSTRDTEAFF.

The genes are TRBV5-1 and TRBJ1-5, with 7 bases identical to TRBD1. Germline CDR1 is SGHRS and CDR2 is YFSETQ. The CDR3 consists of 16 residues. V lost 2 bases and J lost 0; bases outside the gene matches: 5. The CDR3 DNA is TGCGCCAGCAGCTTTACAGGGGTCGATAGCAATCAGCCCCAGCATTTT. This gives the protein CASSFTGVDSNQPQHF. Full variable domain (remainder filled in from reference TRBV5-1 and TRBJ1-5): KAGVTQTPRYLIKTRGQQVTLSCSPISGHRSVSWYQQTPGQGLQFLFEYFSETQRNKGNFPGRFSGRQFSNSRSEMNVSTLELGDSALYLCASSFTGVDSNQPQHFGDGTRLSIL.